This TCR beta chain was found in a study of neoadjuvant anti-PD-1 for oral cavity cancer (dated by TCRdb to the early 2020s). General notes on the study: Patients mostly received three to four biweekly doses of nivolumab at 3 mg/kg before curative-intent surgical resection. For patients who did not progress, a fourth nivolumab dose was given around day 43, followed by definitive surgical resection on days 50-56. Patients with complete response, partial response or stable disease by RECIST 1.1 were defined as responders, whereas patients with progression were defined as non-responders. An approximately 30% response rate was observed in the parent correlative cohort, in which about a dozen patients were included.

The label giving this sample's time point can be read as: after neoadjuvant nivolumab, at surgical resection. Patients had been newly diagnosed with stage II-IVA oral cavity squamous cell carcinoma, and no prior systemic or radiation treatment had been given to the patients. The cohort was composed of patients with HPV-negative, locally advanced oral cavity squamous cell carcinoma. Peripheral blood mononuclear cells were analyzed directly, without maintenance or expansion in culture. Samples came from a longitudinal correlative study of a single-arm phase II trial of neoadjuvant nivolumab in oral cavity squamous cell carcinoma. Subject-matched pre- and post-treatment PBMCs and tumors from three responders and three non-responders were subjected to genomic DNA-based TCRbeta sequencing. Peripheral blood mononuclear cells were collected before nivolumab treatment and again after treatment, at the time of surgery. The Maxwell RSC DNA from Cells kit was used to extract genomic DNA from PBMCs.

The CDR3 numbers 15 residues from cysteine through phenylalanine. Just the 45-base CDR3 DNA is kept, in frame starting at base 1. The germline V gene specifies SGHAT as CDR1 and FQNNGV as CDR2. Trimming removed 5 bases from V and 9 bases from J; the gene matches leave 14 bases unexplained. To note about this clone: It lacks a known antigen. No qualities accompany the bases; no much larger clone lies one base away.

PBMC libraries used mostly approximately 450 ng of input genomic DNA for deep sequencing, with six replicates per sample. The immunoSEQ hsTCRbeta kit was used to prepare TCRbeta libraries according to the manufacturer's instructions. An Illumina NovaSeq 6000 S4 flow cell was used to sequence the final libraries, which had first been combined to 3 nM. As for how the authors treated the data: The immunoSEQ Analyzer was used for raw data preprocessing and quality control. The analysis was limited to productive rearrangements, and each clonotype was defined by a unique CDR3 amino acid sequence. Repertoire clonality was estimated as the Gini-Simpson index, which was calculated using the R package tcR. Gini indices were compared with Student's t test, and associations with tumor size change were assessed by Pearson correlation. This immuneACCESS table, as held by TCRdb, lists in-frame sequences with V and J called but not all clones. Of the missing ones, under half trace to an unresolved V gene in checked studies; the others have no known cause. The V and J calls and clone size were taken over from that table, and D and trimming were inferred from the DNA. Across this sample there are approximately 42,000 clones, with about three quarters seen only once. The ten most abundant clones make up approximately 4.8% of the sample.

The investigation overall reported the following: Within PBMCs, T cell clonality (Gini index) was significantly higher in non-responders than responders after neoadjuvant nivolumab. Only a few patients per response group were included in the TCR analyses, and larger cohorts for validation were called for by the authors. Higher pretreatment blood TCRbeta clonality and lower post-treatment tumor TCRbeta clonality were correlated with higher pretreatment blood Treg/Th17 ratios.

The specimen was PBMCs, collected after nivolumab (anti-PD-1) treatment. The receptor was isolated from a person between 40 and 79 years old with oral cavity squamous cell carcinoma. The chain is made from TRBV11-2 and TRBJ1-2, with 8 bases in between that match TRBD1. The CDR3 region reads CASSPQGGQGRSYTF. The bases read TGTGCCAGCAGCCCCCAGGGCGGACAGGGTCGTAGCTACACCTTC.